The rows below give T cell receptor beta chains drawn from one sample of a study of blood T cell repertoires in COVID-19. Some clones are missing from TCRdb's copy, which holds only in-frame ones; the method was immunoSEQ multiplex PCR. The sample has about 330,000 clones, 85% to 90% seen once. Specimen: peripheral blood. These receptor sequences come from a woman aged 50 to 60 with active or convalescent COVID-19. Each CDR3 is given with its conserved first and last residue. Fields, in order: J gene, V gene, D gene, clone size, CDR3 length, CDR3 DNA, CDR3 protein. The D gene is left open where the match is weak. Only part of the rows carry a size: once, few, many, or a class if the clone is expanded.

j_call: TRBJ2-1; v_call: TRBV7-3; d_call: -; clone_size: -; cdr3_length: 12; cdr3_nt: TGTGCCAGCAGCCTACTTCTTGGTGAGCAGTTCTTC; cdr3_aa: CASSLLLGEQFF
j_call: TRBJ1-4; v_call: TRBV6-6; d_call: TRBD1; clone_size: -; cdr3_length: 13; cdr3_nt: TGTGCCAGCGTGTATCAGGGGGCGGAAAAACTGTTTTTT; cdr3_aa: CASVYQGAEKLFF
j_call: TRBJ2-1; v_call: TRBV3-1/TRBV3-2; d_call: TRBD2; clone_size: few; cdr3_length: 15; cdr3_nt: TGTGCCAGCAGCCTATGGACTAGTAAAGATAATGAGCAGTTCTTC; cdr3_aa: CASSLWTSKDNEQFF
j_call: TRBJ2-7; v_call: TRBV2; d_call: -; clone_size: -; cdr3_length: 15; cdr3_nt: TGTGCCAGCATGGGGGCCCTCCAGGGGTATCGCGAGCAGTACTTC; cdr3_aa: CASMGALQGYREQYF
j_call: TRBJ1-1; v_call: TRBV7-9; d_call: -; clone_size: -; cdr3_length: 15; cdr3_nt: TGTGCCAGCAGCCTAGACAGTTTAATGAACACTGAAGCTTTCTTT; cdr3_aa: CASSLDSLMNTEAFF
j_call: TRBJ2-2; v_call: TRBV2; d_call: TRBD1; clone_size: once; cdr3_length: 16; cdr3_nt: TGTGCCAGCAGTAAATCAGGACAGGGGAACACCGGGGAGCTGTTTTTT; cdr3_aa: CASSKSGQGNTGELFF
j_call: TRBJ2-7; v_call: TRBV11-2; d_call: -; clone_size: -; cdr3_length: 14; cdr3_nt: TGTGCCAGCAGCTTAGATCGCAGGCCGGACGAGCAGTACTTC; cdr3_aa: CASSLDRRPDEQYF
j_call: TRBJ1-1; v_call: TRBV11-2; d_call: -; clone_size: -; cdr3_length: 17; cdr3_nt: TGTGCCAGCAGCTTAAAATTATCAATCACGAGGAACACTGAAGCTTTCTTT; cdr3_aa: CASSLKLSITRNTEAFF
j_call: TRBJ1-1; v_call: TRBV19; d_call: -; clone_size: -; cdr3_length: 17; cdr3_nt: TGTGCCAGTAGTATTGGGGCGGCCCCCGGGAGGAACACTGAAGCTTTCTTT; cdr3_aa: CASSIGAAPGRNTEAFF
j_call: TRBJ1-1; v_call: TRBV4-2; d_call: -; clone_size: -; cdr3_length: 17; cdr3_nt: TGTGCCAGCAGCCAAGCCCTGCGCCAAGGGGGGAACACTGAAGCTTTCTTT; cdr3_aa: CASSQALRQGGNTEAFF
j_call: TRBJ1-1; v_call: TRBV19; d_call: -; clone_size: -; cdr3_length: 11; cdr3_nt: TGTGCCAGTAGTAGGAGTACTGAAGCTTTCTTT; cdr3_aa: CASSRSTEAFF
j_call: TRBJ2-5; v_call: TRBV5-1; d_call: TRBD2; clone_size: -; cdr3_length: 16; cdr3_nt: TGCGCCAGCAGCTTGGGCTACGTAGCGGGAGGCGAGACCCAGTACTTC; cdr3_aa: CASSLGYVAGGETQYF
j_call: TRBJ1-1; v_call: TRBV5-4; d_call: TRBD1; clone_size: -; cdr3_length: 13; cdr3_nt: TGTGCCAGCAGCTTCATGGGGACAGGAGAAGCTTTCTTT; cdr3_aa: CASSFMGTGEAFF
j_call: TRBJ2-2; v_call: TRBV21-1; d_call: -; clone_size: many; cdr3_length: 17; cdr3_nt: TGTGCCAGCAGCTCTCAGTTTTGGACAGGGCGGACCGGGGAGCTGTTTTTT; cdr3_aa: CASSSQFWTGRTGELFF
j_call: TRBJ2-7; v_call: TRBV10-3; d_call: TRBD1; clone_size: -; cdr3_length: 14; cdr3_nt: TGTGCCACGACCGCGACCGACAGGGTCTACGAGCAGTACTTC; cdr3_aa: CATTATDRVYEQYF
j_call: TRBJ1-1; v_call: TRBV12-3/TRBV12-4; d_call: -; clone_size: -; cdr3_length: 12; cdr3_nt: TGTGCCAGCAGCCTTACGGAGGCTGAAGCTTTCTTT; cdr3_aa: CASSLTEAEAFF
j_call: TRBJ2-2; v_call: TRBV30; d_call: -; clone_size: few; cdr3_length: 15; cdr3_nt: TGTGCCTGGAGTGTATATTCCCCGGGTACCGGGGAGCTGTTTTTT; cdr3_aa: CAWSVYSPGTGELFF